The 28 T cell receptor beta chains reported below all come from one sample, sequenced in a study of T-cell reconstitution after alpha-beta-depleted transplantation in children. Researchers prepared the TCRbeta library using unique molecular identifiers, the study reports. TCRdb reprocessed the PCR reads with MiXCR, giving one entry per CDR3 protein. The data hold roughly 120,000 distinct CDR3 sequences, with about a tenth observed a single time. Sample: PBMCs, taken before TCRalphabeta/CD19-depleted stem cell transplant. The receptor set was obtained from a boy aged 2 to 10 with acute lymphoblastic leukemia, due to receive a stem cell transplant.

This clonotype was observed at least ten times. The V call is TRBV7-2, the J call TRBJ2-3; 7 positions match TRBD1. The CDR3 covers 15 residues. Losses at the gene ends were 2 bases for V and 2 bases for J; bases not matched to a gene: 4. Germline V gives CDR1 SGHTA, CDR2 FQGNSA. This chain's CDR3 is CASSLHRGHTDTQYF. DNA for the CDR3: TGTGCCAGCAGCTTACACAGGGGACACACAGATACGCAGTATTTT.

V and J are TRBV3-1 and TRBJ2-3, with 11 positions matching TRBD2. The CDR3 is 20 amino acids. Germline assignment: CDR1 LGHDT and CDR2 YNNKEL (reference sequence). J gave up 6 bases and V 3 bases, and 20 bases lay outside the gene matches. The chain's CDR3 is CASSQITRASGRQHKDTQYF. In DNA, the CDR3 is TGTGCCAGCAGCCAGATTACCCGGGCTAGCGGGAGGCAGCATAAGGATACGCAGTATTTT.

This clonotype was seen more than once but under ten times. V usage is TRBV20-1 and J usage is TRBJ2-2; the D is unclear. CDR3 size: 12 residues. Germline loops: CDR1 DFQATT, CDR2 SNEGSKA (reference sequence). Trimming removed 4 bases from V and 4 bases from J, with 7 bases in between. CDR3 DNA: TGCAGTGCTAATAGGTTCACCGGGGAGCTGTTTTTT. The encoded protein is CSANRFTGELFF.

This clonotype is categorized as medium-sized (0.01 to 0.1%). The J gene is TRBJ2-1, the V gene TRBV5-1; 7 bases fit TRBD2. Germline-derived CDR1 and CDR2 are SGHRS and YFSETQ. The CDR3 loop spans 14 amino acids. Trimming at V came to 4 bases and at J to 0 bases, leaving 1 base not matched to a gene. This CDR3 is CASSRTSSYNEQFF. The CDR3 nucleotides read TGCGCCAGCAGCCGGACTAGCTCCTACAATGAGCAGTTCTTC.

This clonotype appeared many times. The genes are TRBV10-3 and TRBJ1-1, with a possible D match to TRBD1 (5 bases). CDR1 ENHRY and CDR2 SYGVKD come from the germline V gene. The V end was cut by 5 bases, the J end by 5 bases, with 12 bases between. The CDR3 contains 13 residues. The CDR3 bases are TGTGCCATCAGTAGGGGAGCCGAGACTGAAGCTTTCTTT. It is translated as CAISRGAETEAFF.

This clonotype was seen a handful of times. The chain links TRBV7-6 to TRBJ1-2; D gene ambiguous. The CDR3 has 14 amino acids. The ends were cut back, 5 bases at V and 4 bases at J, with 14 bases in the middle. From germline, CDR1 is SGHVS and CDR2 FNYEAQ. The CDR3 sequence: CASSPDPAAYGYTF. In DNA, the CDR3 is TGTGCCAGCAGCCCGGACCCGGCGGCCTATGGCTACACCTTC.

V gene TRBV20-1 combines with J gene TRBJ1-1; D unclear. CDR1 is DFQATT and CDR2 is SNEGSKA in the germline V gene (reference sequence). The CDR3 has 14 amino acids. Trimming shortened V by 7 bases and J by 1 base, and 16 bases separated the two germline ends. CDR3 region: CSGSSRSGNTEAFF. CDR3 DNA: TGCAGTGGGTCGTCCCGAAGTGGGAACACTGAAGCTTTCTTT.

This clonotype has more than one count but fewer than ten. For the CDR3, the DNA is TGCGCCAGCAGCTTTACCGGGACTAGTTACAATGAGCAGTTCTTC. Translated: CASSFTGTSYNEQFF. The genes are TRBV5-1 and TRBJ2-1; 8 bases are shared with TRBD2. CDR1 and CDR2 (germline): SGHRS, YFSETQ. The J segment lost 4 bases and the V segment lost 2 bases, leaving 5 bases of the junction unmatched. This CDR3 is built from 15 residues.

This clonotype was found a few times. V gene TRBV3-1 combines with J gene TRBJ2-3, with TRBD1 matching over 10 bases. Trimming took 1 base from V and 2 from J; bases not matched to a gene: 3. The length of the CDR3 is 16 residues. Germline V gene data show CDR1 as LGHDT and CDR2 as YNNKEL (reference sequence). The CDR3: CASSQAGTGVTDTQYF. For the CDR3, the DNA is TGTGCCAGCAGCCAAGCGGGGACAGGGGTCACAGATACGCAGTATTTT.

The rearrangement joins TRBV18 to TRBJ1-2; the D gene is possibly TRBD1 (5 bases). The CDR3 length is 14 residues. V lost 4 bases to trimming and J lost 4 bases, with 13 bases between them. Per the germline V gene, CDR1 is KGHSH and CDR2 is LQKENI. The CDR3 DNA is TGTGCCAGCTCACTCGGGGGACGGGTCTATGGCTACACCTTC. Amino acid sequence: CASSLGGRVYGYTF.

This CDR3 is CASGGLARNEQFF. The DNA of the CDR3 is TGTGCCAGCGGAGGACTAGCGCGTAATGAGCAGTTCTTC. V usage is TRBV25-1 and J usage is TRBJ2-1; 9 bases are shared with TRBD2. CDR1 is MGHDK and CDR2 is SYGVNS in the germline V gene. Germline trimming cut 8 bases from V and 7 bases from J; bases unmatched to any gene: 6. This CDR3 has 13 amino acids.

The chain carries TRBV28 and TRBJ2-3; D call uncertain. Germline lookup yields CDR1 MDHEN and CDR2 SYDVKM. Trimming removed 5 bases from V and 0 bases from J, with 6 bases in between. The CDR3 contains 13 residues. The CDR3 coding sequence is TGTGCCAGCAGTACGGACAGCACAGATACGCAGTATTTT. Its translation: CASSTDSTDTQYF.

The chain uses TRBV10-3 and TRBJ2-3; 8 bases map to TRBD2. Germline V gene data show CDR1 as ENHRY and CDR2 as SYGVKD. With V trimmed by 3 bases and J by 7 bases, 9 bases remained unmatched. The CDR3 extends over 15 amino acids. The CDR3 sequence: CAISDPGLDDHTQYF. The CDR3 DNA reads TGTGCCATCAGTGACCCGGGACTAGACGATCATACGCAGTATTTT.

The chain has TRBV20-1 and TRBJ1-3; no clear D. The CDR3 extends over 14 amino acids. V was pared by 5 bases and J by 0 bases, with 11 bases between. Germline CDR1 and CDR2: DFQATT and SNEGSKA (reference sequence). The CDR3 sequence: CSAAQVRSGNTIYF. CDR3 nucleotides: TGCAGTGCTGCCCAGGTGCGCTCTGGAAACACCATATATTTT.

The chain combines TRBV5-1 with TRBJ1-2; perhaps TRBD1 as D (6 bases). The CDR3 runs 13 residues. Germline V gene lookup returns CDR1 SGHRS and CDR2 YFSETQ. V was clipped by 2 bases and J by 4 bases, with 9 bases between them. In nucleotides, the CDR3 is TGCGCCAGCAGCTTACAGGGACTCTATGGCTACACCTTC. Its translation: CASSLQGLYGYTF.

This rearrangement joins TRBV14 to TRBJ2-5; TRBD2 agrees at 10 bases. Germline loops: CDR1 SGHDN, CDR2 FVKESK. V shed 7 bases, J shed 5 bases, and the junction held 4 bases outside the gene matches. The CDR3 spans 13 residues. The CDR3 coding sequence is TGTGCCAGCAAGGCTAGCGGGAGTGAGACCCAGTACTTC. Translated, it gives CASKASGSETQYF.

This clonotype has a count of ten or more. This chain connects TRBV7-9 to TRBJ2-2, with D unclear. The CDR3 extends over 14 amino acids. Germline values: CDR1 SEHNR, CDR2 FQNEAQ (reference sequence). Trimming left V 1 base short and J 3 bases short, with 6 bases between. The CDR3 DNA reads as TGTGCCAGCAGCTTAGGGGCAGACACCGGGGAGCTGTTTTTT. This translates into CASSLGADTGELFF.

CDR3 DNA sequence: TGTGCCAGCAGGATTTTAGCGGGAATATACAATGAGCAGTTCTTC. Amino acids: CASRILAGIYNEQFF. The chain has TRBV11-2 and TRBJ2-1; 8 bases line up with TRBD2. V dropped 6 bases and J dropped 4; count of bases not matched to a gene: 8. In germline, CDR1 is SGHAT, CDR2 FQNNGV. The CDR3 extends over 15 amino acids.

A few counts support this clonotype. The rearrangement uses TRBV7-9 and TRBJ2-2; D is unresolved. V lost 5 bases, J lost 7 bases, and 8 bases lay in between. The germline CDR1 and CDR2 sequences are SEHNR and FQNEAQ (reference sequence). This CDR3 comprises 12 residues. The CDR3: CASSTHFGELFF. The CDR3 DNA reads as TGTGCCAGCAGCACCCACTTCGGGGAGCTGTTTTTT.

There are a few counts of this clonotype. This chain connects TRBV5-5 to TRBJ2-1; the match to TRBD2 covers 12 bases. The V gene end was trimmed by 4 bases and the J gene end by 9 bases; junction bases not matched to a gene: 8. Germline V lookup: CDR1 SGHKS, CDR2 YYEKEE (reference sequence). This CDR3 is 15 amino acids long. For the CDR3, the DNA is TGTGCCAGCAGCCACCTAGCGGGAGGGTTTAGTGAGCAGTTCTTC. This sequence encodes CASSHLAGGFSEQFF.

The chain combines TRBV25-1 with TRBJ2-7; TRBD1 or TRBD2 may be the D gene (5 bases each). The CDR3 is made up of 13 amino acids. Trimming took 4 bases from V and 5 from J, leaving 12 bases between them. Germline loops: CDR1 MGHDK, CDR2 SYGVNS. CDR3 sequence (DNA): TGTGCCAGCAGTGGATGGGACCAAGACGAGCAGTACTTC. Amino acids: CASSGWDQDEQYF.

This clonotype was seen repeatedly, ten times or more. The CDR3 reads CASSLSGTVYEQYF. CDR3 nucleotides: TGCGCCAGCAGCTTATCCGGGACTGTCTACGAGCAGTACTTC. This chain links TRBV5-1 with TRBJ2-7; weak D call: TRBD2 (6 bases). Trimming stripped 2 bases from V and 3 bases from J, with 12 bases between. CDR3 size: 14 residues. In germline, CDR1 is SGHRS, CDR2 YFSETQ.

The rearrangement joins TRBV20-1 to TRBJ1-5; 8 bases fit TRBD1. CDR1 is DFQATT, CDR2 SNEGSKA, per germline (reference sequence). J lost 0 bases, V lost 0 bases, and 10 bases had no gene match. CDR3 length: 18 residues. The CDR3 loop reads CSAREAGQGPISNQPQHF. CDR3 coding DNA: TGCAGTGCTAGAGAGGCCGGACAGGGACCGATTAGCAATCAGCCCCAGCATTTT.

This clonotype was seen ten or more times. CDR3: CASSDGPSTDTQYF. As DNA, the CDR3 is TGCGCCAGCAGTGACGGACCTAGCACAGATACGCAGTATTTT. This chain joins TRBV10-2 and TRBJ2-3, with no clear D. The ends were cut back, 3 bases at V and 0 bases at J, with 7 bases in the middle. This CDR3 contains 14 residues. CDR1 is WSHSY and CDR2 is SAAADI in the germline V gene.

CDR3 loop: CASRQRGTLSTDTQYF. Here the CDR3 DNA reads TGTGCCAGCAGACAACGCGGGACTCTGAGCACAGATACGCAGTATTTT. The rearrangement joins TRBV6-1 to TRBJ2-3, with D possibly matching TRBD2 (6 bases). Trimming pared 6 bases from V and 0 bases from J, leaving 16 bases between. CDR3 length: 16 residues. CDR1 and CDR2 (germline): MNHNS, SASEGT.

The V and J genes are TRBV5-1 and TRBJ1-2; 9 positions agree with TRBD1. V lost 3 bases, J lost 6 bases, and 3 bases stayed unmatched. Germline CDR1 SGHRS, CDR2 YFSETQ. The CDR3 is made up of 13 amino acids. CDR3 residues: CASSSTGGDGYTF. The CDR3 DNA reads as TGCGCCAGCAGCTCCACAGGGGGCGATGGCTACACCTTC.

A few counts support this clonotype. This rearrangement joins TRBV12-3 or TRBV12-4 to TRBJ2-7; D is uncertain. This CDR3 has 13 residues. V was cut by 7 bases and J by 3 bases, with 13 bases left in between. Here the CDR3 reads CASKRVGGYEQYF. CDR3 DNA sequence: TGTGCCAGCAAACGTGTGGGTGGCTACGAGCAGTACTTC.

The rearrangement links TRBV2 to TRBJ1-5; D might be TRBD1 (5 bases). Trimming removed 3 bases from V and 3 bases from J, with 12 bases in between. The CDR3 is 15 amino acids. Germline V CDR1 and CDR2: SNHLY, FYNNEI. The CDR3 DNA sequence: TGTGCCAGCAGTGACACACGGGGCCCCAATCAGCCCCAGCATTTT. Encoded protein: CASSDTRGPNQPQHF.